The 27 T cell receptor beta chains below were found in one sample sequenced in a study of CD8+ T cells in alopecia areata (dated by TCRdb to 2016 to 2018). The receptor library was made with the immunoSEQ multiplex PCR assay. RNA was extracted from all samples and reverse transcribed into cDNA, which served as template for TCR sequencing. This is the immuneACCESS table as TCRdb keeps it, with only in-frame sequences that have V and J called. A part of the clones is gone; compared with another copy, unresolved V genes explain less than half, and the rest is unexplained. The sample data list around 97,000 clones, and 55% of these were observed just once. Around 8.5% of the sample is taken by the ten largest. The sequenced material came from CD4+ T cells sorted from blood. The receptor source for this set is a human donor in good health.

This rearrangement joins TRBV7-8 to TRBJ1-1; D may be TRBD1 (5 bases). The V end was cut by 1 base, the J end by 6 bases, with 18 bases between. The CDR3 runs to 16 residues. Germline loops: CDR1 SGHVS, CDR2 FQNEAQ. CDR3 bases: TGTGCCAGCAGCTTAGTAGGGACCGGCAGGGCCTCTGAAGCTTTCTTT. Translating gives CASSLVGTGRASEAFF. Full variable domain (outside the CDR3, taken from reference TRBV7-8 and TRBJ1-1): GAGVSQSPRYKVAKRGQDVALRCDPISGHVSLFWYQQALGQGPEFLTYFQNEAQLDKSGLPSDRFFAERPEGSVSTLKIQRTQQEDSAVYLCASSLVGTGRASEAFFGQGTRLTVV.

The V gene is TRBV2, the J gene TRBJ1-2; TRBD1 matches at 8 bases. Germline V gene sequence: CDR1 SNHLY, CDR2 FYNNEI. The CDR3 runs to 13 residues. With V trimmed by 6 bases and J by 6 bases, 6 bases remained unmatched. CDR3 region: CASRPGQGNGYTF. The CDR3 coding sequence is TGTGCCAGCAGGCCCGGACAGGGAAATGGCTACACCTTC.

This clone was detected once. The CDR3 spells CASSESTHQETQYF. CDR3 nucleotides: TGTGCCAGCAGTGAATCGACACATCAAGAGACCCAGTACTTC. The chain couples TRBV25-1 to TRBJ2-5; D is unresolved. This CDR3 is built from 14 residues. The V gene lost 1 base and the J gene lost 2 bases, with 8 bases spanning the gap. Germline values: CDR1 MGHDK, CDR2 SYGVNS. Full variable domain (missing parts from reference TRBV25-1 and TRBJ2-5): EADIYQTPRYLVIGTGKKITLECSQTMGHDKMYWYQQDPGMELHLIHYSYGVNSTEKGDLSSESTVSRIRTEHFPLTLESARPSHTSQYLCASSESTHQETQYFGPGTRLLVL.

In the case of this clone: This sample includes further DNA sequences coding for the same CDR3. V gene TRBV2 combines with J gene TRBJ2-3; D remains ambiguous. The V gene lost 8 bases and the J gene lost 0 bases, with 6 bases spanning the gap. The germline V gene has CDR1 SNHLY and CDR2 FYNNEI. The CDR3 extends over 12 amino acids. CDR3 bases: TGTGCCAGCTCACGGAGCACAGATACGCAGTATTTT. Its protein product is CASSRSTDTQYF.

A few counts support this clone. The rearrangement joins TRBV10-3 to TRBJ1-5, with D tentatively TRBD1 (5 bases). V was clipped by 2 bases and J by 6 bases, with 14 bases between them. CDR3 length: 15 residues. Per germline, CDR1 ENHRY and CDR2 SYGVKD. CDR3 sequence (DNA): TGTGCCATCAGTGAGCATATAGGGGACGGTCAGCCCCAGCATTTT. This gives the protein CAISEHIGDGQPQHF.

The chain links TRBV28 to TRBJ1-5; tentatively, D is TRBD1 (5 bases). V lost 5 bases and J lost 4, with 12 bases in between. Germline CDR1 is MDHEN and CDR2 is SYDVKM. The CDR3 runs 14 residues. The CDR3 DNA is TGTGCCAGCAGTATCGAACACAGGAATCAGCCCCAGCATTTT. Its protein is CASSIEHRNQPQHF.

This clone was observed once. The V call is TRBV30, the J call TRBJ1-5; 9 positions match TRBD1. In germline, CDR1 is GTSNPN, CDR2 SVGIG (reference sequence). The CDR3 has 17 residues. V was clipped by 2 bases and J by 6 bases; unmatched bases: 14. CDR3 residues: CAWSPGTGTVSGQPQHF. CDR3 nucleotides: TGTGCCTGGAGTCCCGGGACAGGGACGGTTTCGGGTCAGCCCCAGCATTTT.

The rearrangement joins TRBV29-1 to TRBJ2-5; D may be TRBD2 (5 bases). In germline, CDR1 is SQVTM, CDR2 ANQGSEA. The CDR3 totals 12 residues. Trimming left V 8 bases short and J 1 base short, with 11 bases between. CDR3 residues: CSSRGTQETQYF. The CDR3 nucleotides are TGCAGCTCTCGGGGTACCCAAGAGACCCAGTACTTC.

As for this clone: At one end, the junction sequence differs from germline, possibly due to a read error. The chain recombines TRBV7-9 with TRBJ1-1; D is undetermined. The CDR3 has 16 amino acids. CDR1 SEHNR and CDR2 FQNEAQ come from the germline V gene (reference sequence). The CDR3 loop is CASRLVRDIQYTEAFF. The CDR3 DNA sequence: TGTGCCAGCAGATTAGTTCGCGACATCCAATACACTGAAGCTTTCTTT. Filled out from reference TRBV7-9 and TRBJ1-1, the complete variable domain reads DTGVSQNPRHKITKRGQNVTFRCDPISEHNRLYWYRQTLGQGPEFLTYFQNEAQLEKSRLLSDRFSAERPKGSFSTLEIQRTEQGDSAMYLCASRLVRDIQYTEAFFGQGTRLTVV.

This clone was seen a handful of times. The rearrangement links TRBV7-2 to TRBJ1-5; D is perhaps TRBD1 (5 bases). V was pared by 1 base and J by 3 bases, with 10 bases between. CDR3 length: 15 residues. The germline gives CDR1 SGHTA, CDR2 FQGNSA. The CDR3 here is CASSLDRMDNQPQHF. The CDR3 DNA reads as TGTGCCAGCAGCTTAGACAGGATGGACAATCAGCCCCAGCATTTT.

This chain uses TRBV4-1 with TRBJ2-7; 7 positions match TRBD2. The CDR3 spans 16 residues. After removal of 4 bases from V and 3 bases from J, the junction contained 12 bases not matched to a gene. Germline CDR1 reads MGHRA; CDR2 reads YSYEKL. CDR3 amino acids: CASSLSSGAAIYEQYF. The CDR3 nucleotides read TGCGCCAGCAGCCTTTCCAGCGGGGCAGCCATCTACGAGCAGTACTTC.

The J gene is TRBJ1-1, the V gene TRBV5-1; D unclear. Trimming stripped 0 bases from V and 0 bases from J, with 12 bases between. Germline-derived CDR1 and CDR2 are SGHRS and YFSETQ. The CDR3 length is 16 residues. The CDR3 protein is CASSLAASRLNTEAFF. The CDR3 DNA reads TGCGCCAGCAGCTTGGCCGCGTCTCGGTTGAACACTGAAGCTTTCTTT.

This clone showed up just a few times. The chain has TRBV4-2 and TRBJ2-7; unclear D gene. Germline loops: CDR1 LGHNA, CDR2 YNFKEQ. V gave up 0 bases and J gave up 0 bases, with 9 bases separating them. This CDR3 comprises 15 residues. For the CDR3, the DNA is TGTGCCAGCAGCCAAGATAGGACCGACTCCTACGAGCAGTACTTC. This codes for CASSQDRTDSYEQYF.

This chain joins TRBV2 and TRBJ2-6, with D unresolved. V was clipped by 6 bases and J by 0 bases, with 12 bases between them. CDR1 and CDR2 (germline): SNHLY, FYNNEI. There are 16 residues in the CDR3. The CDR3 reads CASSELEHSGANVLTF. The DNA of the CDR3 is TGTGCCAGCAGCGAGCTGGAGCACTCTGGGGCCAACGTCCTGACTTTC. The full variable domain, rest sourced from reference TRBV2 and TRBJ2-6, is EPEVTQTPSHQVTQMGQEVILRCVPISNHLYFYWYRQILGQKVEFLVSFYNNEISEKSEIFDDQFSVERPDGSNFTLKIRSTKLEDSAMYFCASSELEHSGANVLTFGAGSRLTVL.

The chain employs TRBV2 and TRBJ1-5, with TRBD1 as a possible D gene (5 bases). CDR1 is SNHLY, CDR2 FYNNEI, per germline. CDR3 length: 11 amino acids. V lost 8 bases and J lost 5, with 7 bases in between. The CDR3 sequence: CASGRDQPQHF. The CDR3 nucleotides are TGTGCCAGCGGCAGGGATCAGCCCCAGCATTTT.

The J gene is TRBJ2-3, the V gene TRBV11-2; 9 bases fit TRBD1. In germline, CDR1 is SGHAT, CDR2 FQNNGV. V gave up 1 base and J gave up 7 bases; unmatched junction bases: 6. The CDR3 totals 15 residues. The CDR3 DNA sequence: TGTGCCAGCAGCTTAGTCGGACAGGGGACGAATACGCAGTATTTT. This codes for CASSLVGQGTNTQYF.

This clone was detected only once. V and J are TRBV14 and TRBJ2-5; no clear D gene. Trimming took off 1 base at V and 0 bases at J, with 12 bases between the two ends. In germline, CDR1 is SGHDN, CDR2 FVKESK. The CDR3 runs to 16 residues. The CDR3 loop reads CASSQVRSWYQETQYF. CDR3 nucleotide sequence: TGTGCCAGCAGCCAAGTAAGGTCATGGTACCAAGAGACCCAGTACTTC. The variable domain in full, completed from reference TRBV14 and TRBJ2-5, reads EAGVTQFPSHSVIEKGQTVTLRCDPISGHDNLYWYRRVMGKEIKFLLHFVKESKQDESGMPNNRFLAERTGGTYSTLKVQPAELEDSGVYFCASSQVRSWYQETQYFGPGTRLLVL.

The chain employs TRBV27 and TRBJ1-6; 7 bases agree with TRBD1. This CDR3 is 15 amino acids long. Germline trimming cut 3 bases from V and 4 bases from J; bases unmatched to any gene: 3. Per the germline V gene, CDR1 is MNHEY and CDR2 is SMNVEV (reference sequence). CDR3 DNA sequence: TGTGCCAGCAGTTTTACAGGGGAGTATAATTCACCCCTCCACTTT. Its protein product is CASSFTGEYNSPLHF.

The chain couples TRBV7-2 to TRBJ1-2, with 8 nucleotides matching TRBD1. This CDR3 contains 16 residues. Per germline, CDR1 SGHTA and CDR2 FQGNSA. V shed 3 bases, J shed 2 bases, and the junction held 8 bases outside the gene matches. The CDR3 region is CASSFATGVVNYGYTF. CDR3 bases: TGTGCCAGCAGCTTCGCGACAGGGGTCGTCAACTATGGCTACACCTTC.

The rearrangement uses TRBV29-1 and TRBJ1-2; TRBD1 matches at 9 bases. J was trimmed by 8 bases and V by 8 bases; bases with no gene match: 12. CDR1 is SQVTM, CDR2 ANQGSEA, per germline. The length of the CDR3 is 13 residues. The CDR3 reads CSYRGQKRAGYTF. CDR3 DNA: TGCAGCTACAGGGGGCAAAAACGTGCGGGCTACACCTTC.

This chain connects TRBV25-1 to TRBJ1-1; weak D call: TRBD1 (5 bases). CDR3 length: 17 residues. V was clipped by 2 bases and J by 3 bases, with 19 bases between them. CDR1 is MGHDK and CDR2 is SYGVNS in the germline V gene. The CDR3 sequence is CASSERGVKGRDTEAFF. CDR3 bases: TGTGCCAGCAGTGAAAGGGGAGTGAAGGGCAGGGACACTGAAGCTTTCTTT.

In this sample, this clone turned up a few times. The chain uses TRBV30 and TRBJ1-1; D gene uncertain. CDR3 size: 14 residues. Germline-derived CDR1 and CDR2 are GTSNPN and SVGIG (reference sequence). Trimming took off 3 bases at V and 4 bases at J, with 15 bases between the two ends. CDR3 in amino acids: CAWRAGSIGTEAFF. In DNA form, the CDR3 reads TGTGCCTGGAGGGCCGGTAGCATTGGCACTGAAGCTTTCTTT.

This chain joins TRBV29-1 and TRBJ2-3; the D is unclear. Germline V gene sequence: CDR1 SQVTM, CDR2 ANQGSEA. CDR3 length: 12 residues. Trimming stripped 4 bases from V and 5 bases from J, with 10 bases between. CDR3 sequence (DNA): TGCAGCGTTGCCCGGCCCGGAGATACGCAGTATTTT. This codes for CSVARPGDTQYF.

The chain employs TRBV5-1 and TRBJ1-2; perhaps TRBD1 as D (5 bases). The germline gives CDR1 SGHRS, CDR2 YFSETQ. V lost 3 bases and J lost 2, with 8 bases in between. The CDR3 sequence is 13 residues long. CDR3: CASSSQGNYGYTF. CDR3 DNA sequence: TGCGCCAGCAGCTCCCAGGGAAACTATGGCTACACCTTC.

The chain is built from TRBV19 and TRBJ2-7; tentative D call: TRBD2 (6 bases). The V end lost 4 bases, the J end lost 0 bases, and 16 bases lay between the germline ends. CDR1 LNHDA and CDR2 SQIVND come from the germline V gene (reference sequence). The CDR3 covers 16 residues. Here the CDR3 reads CASSKQGLGGSYEQYF. For the CDR3, the DNA is TGTGCCAGTAGTAAGCAGGGACTCGGTGGCTCCTACGAGCAGTACTTC.

This rearrangement joins TRBV29-1 to TRBJ1-1, with D tentatively TRBD1 (6 bases). The V and J ends lost 7 bases and 1 base respectively, with 16 bases between them. The CDR3 covers 14 residues. The germline gives CDR1 SQVTM, CDR2 ANQGSEA. CDR3 loop: CSAHKTGGNTEAFF. The DNA of the CDR3 is TGCAGCGCCCACAAGACAGGAGGGAACACTGAAGCTTTCTTT.

The chain employs TRBV6-5 and TRBJ2-4; the match to TRBD2 covers 8 bases. The CDR3 loop spans 15 amino acids. Germline V gene lookup returns CDR1 MNHEY and CDR2 SVGAGI. Unmatched junction bases numbered 9, after V lost 3 bases and J lost 8 bases. The CDR3 is CASSYTGGPGDIQYF. The CDR3 nucleotides are TGTGCCAGCAGTTATACGGGGGGGCCCGGGGACATTCAGTACTTC.